This T cell receptor beta chain appears in the sequencing data of a study of long-term antiretroviral therapy in people with HIV. Study-wide results and limits: Blood draws took place between about 2003 and 2017 and possibly involved older ART regimens. Although diversity increased after ART, it remained lower than in transplant donor controls.

It was version v3.0 of the immunoSEQ assay that was run at survey level. The assay was immunoSEQ multiplex PCR, and TCRdb's table has in-frame clones only and misses some. There are 16,000 or so clones in the sample; 80% to 90% occur only once, and around 5.2% lies in the top ten. Every specimen provided 1-10 million cryopreserved PBMC before DNA extraction took place. About this clone itself: The antigen is unknown.

This CDR3 contains 14 residues. Germline CDR1 and CDR2: SGHTA and FQGNSA. Trimming took 5 bases from V and 4 from J, leaving 12 bases between them. The genes are TRBV7-2 and TRBJ1-5; a weak D match, TRBD1 (6 bases). The sequencing here drew on unsorted PBMCs, taken 0.5 years after starting antiretroviral therapy. This receptor was obtained from a woman aged 40 to 49 with HIV. This CDR3 is CASSLKTGNQPQHF. In nucleotides, the CDR3 is TGTGCCAGCAGCCTTAAAACAGGGAATCAGCCCCAGCATTTT.